The rows below give T cell receptor beta chains drawn from one sample of a study of CD8 T cells in Susac syndrome. Via MiXCR, TCRdb re-called the immunoSEQ multiplex PCR reads, giving one row per CDR3 protein. This table holds hundreds of thousands of distinct CDR3 sequences, 95% found once. The specimen was CD4+ T cells from PBMCs. These receptors were collected from a human donor with multiple sclerosis. The CDR3 runs from the conserved cysteine through the conserved F or W. A D gene is named only where the DNA matches it firmly. Some rows mark clone size as missing; the rest say once, few, many or name a class of expanded clone.

NA	TRBJ2-3	TRBV3-1	TRBD2	13	TGTGCCAGCAGCCCCTCTAGCGGGGGTACGCAGTATTTT	CASSPSSGGTQYF
NA	TRBJ2-6	TRBV2	TRBD1	17	TGTGCCAGCAAGGGACAGCTAACTAGCTCTGGGGCCAACGTCCTGACTTTC	CASKGQLTSSGANVLTF
NA	TRBJ2-7	TRBV20-1	NA	14	TGCAGTGCTAGAGGACCGGCGGGACGCTACGAGCAGTACTTC	CSARGPAGRYEQYF
NA	TRBJ1-2	TRBV29-1	TRBD1	13	TGCAGCGTTGGGGGGCAGGGGGTCTATGGCTACACCTTC	CSVGGQGVYGYTF
NA	TRBJ2-7	TRBV9	TRBD1	15	TGTGCCAGCAGCCCCCGGGACAGGGAGTCCTACGAGCAGTACTTC	CASSPRDRESYEQYF
NA	TRBJ1-1	TRBV9	NA	13	TGTGCCAGCAGCGTAAACCAGAACACTGAAGCTTTCTTT	CASSVNQNTEAFF
once	TRBJ1-2	TRBV12-3/TRBV12-4	TRBD1	13	TGTGCCAGCAGTCCGACAGGGTTAGATGGCTACACCTTC	CASSPTGLDGYTF
NA	TRBJ2-1	TRBV3-1	NA	13	TGTGCCAGCAGCCAAGTTTGGCTGGAGGAGCAGTTCTTC	CASSQVWLEEQFF
once	TRBJ1-5	TRBV29-1	NA	14	TGCAGCGGTTCCGGGACAATGAGCAATCAGCCCCAGCATTTT	CSGSGTMSNQPQHF
NA	TRBJ1-1	TRBV5-1	NA	15	TGCGCCAGCAGCTTGTCGGCTATCTGGGACACTGAAGCTTTCTTT	CASSLSAIWDTEAFF
NA	TRBJ1-2	TRBV29-1	TRBD1	15	TGCAGCGCGAACCGGGACAGGGTCGGTGGAGTTGGCTACACCTTC	CSANRDRVGGVGYTF
NA	TRBJ1-5	TRBV29-1	TRBD1	18	TGCAGCGCAAGCTTCCGGGACAGCACACAATATAGCAATCAGCCCCAGCATTTT	CSASFRDSTQYSNQPQHF
NA	TRBJ2-3	TRBV7-6	TRBD2	18	TGTGCCAGCAGCTCTAGGACCACGACTAGCGGGGGATCTCATACGCAGTATTTT	CASSSRTTTSGGSHTQYF
NA	TRBJ1-5	TRBV7-8	NA	12	TGTGCCAGCAGCCCCCCGGATCAGCCCCAGCATTTT	CASSPPDQPQHF
NA	TRBJ2-5	TRBV25-1	TRBD1	13	TGTGCCAGCGGTGGGGACAGGGGTGAGACCCAGTACTTC	CASGGDRGETQYF
NA	TRBJ2-3	TRBV5-1	NA	16	TGCGCCAGCAGCTCGGGACTCCAAAGGGGGGCAGATACGCAGTATTTT	CASSSGLQRGADTQYF
NA	TRBJ2-5	TRBV5-6	NA	15	TGTGCCAGCAGCCCCCTTCTAAGGCAACAAGAGACCCAGTACTTC	CASSPLLRQQETQYF
once	TRBJ2-1	TRBV29-1	NA	14	TGCAGCGTCCGACAGGTTAGCTCCTACAATGAGCAGTTCTTC	CSVRQVSSYNEQFF
NA	TRBJ2-5	TRBV19	TRBD2	15	TGTGCCAGTAGTATCCAGCGGGGGGTTTCGGAGACCCAGTACTTC	CASSIQRGVSETQYF
NA	TRBJ1-2	TRBV11-1	NA	15	TGTGCCAGCAGCTTAGCGTCGGGTGCTCGTGTGGGCTACACCTTC	CASSLASGARVGYTF
NA	TRBJ2-5	TRBV20-1	NA	13	TGCAGTGCTAGGTTAGCGGCGTCAGAGACCCAGTACTTC	CSARLAASETQYF
once	TRBJ2-2	TRBV4-2	TRBD2	18	TGTGCCAGCAGCCAAGGATTAGCGGGAGGGCCTAAGGGCGGGGAGCTGTTTTTT	CASSQGLAGGPKGGELFF
NA	TRBJ1-5	TRBV12-3/TRBV12-4	NA	13	TGTGCCAGCAGTTACAGGGAGTGGCAGCCCCAGCATTTT	CASSYREWQPQHF
NA	TRBJ1-1	TRBV5-1	NA	13	TGCGCCAGCAGCTTCCGGACGAACACTGAAGCTTTCTTT	CASSFRTNTEAFF
NA	TRBJ1-5	TRBV27	NA	16	TGTGCCAGCAGTTTAGAGTGGGACGCCCGAAATCAGCCCCAGCATTTT	CASSLEWDARNQPQHF
NA	TRBJ1-2	TRBV20-1	TRBD1	14	TGCAGTGCCTCCGGGACAGGGGCTTCTGGGGGCTACACCTTC	CSASGTGASGGYTF
NA	TRBJ1-5	TRBV6-5	NA	15	TGTGCCAGCAGTTACTCAGCCGTGGCCAATCAGCCCCAGCATTTT	CASSYSAVANQPQHF
NA	TRBJ1-2	TRBV28	NA	12	TGTGCCAGCAGTTTCCTAAACTATGGCTACACCTTC	CASSFLNYGYTF
NA	TRBJ1-2	TRBV9	TRBD1	13	TGTGCCAGCAGCGTAGGAGGGACAGGCGGCTACACCTTC	CASSVGGTGGYTF
NA	TRBJ2-1	TRBV12-3/TRBV12-4	TRBD1	15	TGTGCCAGCAGTGACAGGGGTGTAACCTACAATGAGCAGTTCTTC	CASSDRGVTYNEQFF
once	TRBJ2-7	TRBV2	TRBD2	13	TGTGCCAGCAGTCTCGGACTAGCACGCGAGCAGTACTTC	CASSLGLAREQYF
NA	TRBJ2-5	TRBV20-1	NA	13	TGCAGTGTCCGCCTTGGGGGGCAAGAGACCCAGTACTTC	CSVRLGGQETQYF
NA	TRBJ1-1	TRBV12-3/TRBV12-4	NA	15	TGTGCCAGCAGTTCCCTAGAGACCTACAACACTGAAGCTTTCTTT	CASSSLETYNTEAFF
NA	TRBJ2-5	TRBV20-1	TRBD1	15	TGCAGTGCTAGAGTTCTGGGACAGCCAAAAGAGACCCAGTACTTC	CSARVLGQPKETQYF
NA	TRBJ1-1	TRBV29-1	NA	13	TGCAGCGTCAGAAGGGTTGAGAACACTGAAGCTTTCTTT	CSVRRVENTEAFF
NA	TRBJ1-1	TRBV6-1	NA	12	TGTGCCAGCCGACGGCCGAACACTGAAGCTTTCTTT	CASRRPNTEAFF
NA	TRBJ2-1	TRBV9	NA	14	TGTGCCAGCAGCCCCTCTGTAAGGAGGACCGAGCAGTTCTTC	CASSPSVRRTEQFF
NA	TRBJ2-7	TRBV20-1	TRBD1	14	TGCAGTGCTAGAGGACAGGGGGCTAGGTACGAGCAGTACTTC	CSARGQGARYEQYF
NA	TRBJ2-7	TRBV3-1	NA	15	TGTGCCAGCAGCCTAATTAGCGGAAAACGCTACGAGCAGTACTTC	CASSLISGKRYEQYF
NA	TRBJ2-1	TRBV7-2	NA	13	TGTGCCAGCAGCCCTCGCTCAAGCAATGAGCAGTTCTTC	CASSPRSSNEQFF
NA	TRBJ2-1	TRBV20-1	TRBD1	13	TGCAGTGCTAGGCGTGGGACAGTCAATGAGCAGTTCTTC	CSARRGTVNEQFF
NA	TRBJ1-2	TRBV30	NA	13	TGTGCCTGGAGGATGAGGCGAGGCTATGGCTACACCTTC	CAWRMRRGYGYTF
NA	TRBJ2-1	TRBV27	NA	13	TGTGCCAGCAGTCTGACCGGGACTCTTGAGCAGTTCTTC	CASSLTGTLEQFF
NA	TRBJ2-1	TRBV30	TRBD1	18	TGTGCCTGGAGTGCAGGGACAGGGGTTATAGCGGGAATGGGTGAGCAGTTCTTC	CAWSAGTGVIAGMGEQFF
once	TRBJ2-1	TRBV20-1	NA	10	TGCAGTGCTAGAAGGACTGAGCAGTTCTTC	CSARRTEQFF
NA	TRBJ1-5	TRBV2	NA	13	TGTGCCAGCAAGGGGGAAATCAATCAGCCCCAGCATTTT	CASKGEINQPQHF
NA	TRBJ2-3	TRBV2	TRBD2	18	TGTGCCAGCAGTGAAGCGCTCGTTAGTAGCGGGGGCACAGATACGCAGTATTTT	CASSEALVSSGGTDTQYF
NA	TRBJ2-1	TRBV20-1	NA	15	TGCAGTGCTAGAGGGGACTCGCGCTCCTACAATGAGCAGTTCTTC	CSARGDSRSYNEQFF
NA	TRBJ1-2	TRBV20-1	TRBD1	12	TGCAGTGCTAGTAGGACAGGGCCTGGCTACACCTTC	CSASRTGPGYTF
NA	TRBJ2-1	TRBV7-9	NA	14	TGTGCCAGCAGCTTCCCCGGACAGTACAATGAGCAGTTCTTC	CASSFPGQYNEQFF
NA	TRBJ2-3	TRBV19	NA	14	TGTGCCAGTAGTGAGGGGCGGCCGGCAGATACGCAGTATTTT	CASSEGRPADTQYF
NA	TRBJ2-7	TRBV5-1	TRBD1	16	TGCGCCAGCAGCCCGAGCGGAGACAGGGGTGGCCTCGAGCAGTACTTC	CASSPSGDRGGLEQYF
NA	TRBJ1-2	TRBV19	NA	12	TGTGCCAGTAGTAGCTTTGGAAGTGTCGGCACCTTC	CASSSFGSVGTF
NA	TRBJ2-5	TRBV7-2	NA	14	TGTGCCAGCAGCAGTCAAGGTCGGGGGGAGACCCAGTACTTC	CASSSQGRGETQYF
NA	TRBJ1-6	TRBV5-6	NA	12	TGTGCCAGCAGCTTGGCTAGTGGACCCCTCCACTTT	CASSLASGPLHF
NA	TRBJ2-7	TRBV20-1	TRBD2	15	TGCAGTGCTCCCCGGGCTAGCGGGAGTGACGACGAGCAGTACTTC	CSAPRASGSDDEQYF